One T cell receptor (beta chain) is described in this entry. The entry originates in a study of spatial heterogeneity in lung cancer. Across the whole study: The donor group consisted of 72 patients who had untreated, early-stage non-small cell lung cancer. Beta-chain sequences consistently outnumbered alpha-chain sequences in detection.

Time point of the sample: blood at routine non-recurrence follow-up after resection. Researchers sequenced whole RNA taken from tumor, nontumor lung or frozen PBMC without sorting. The CDR3 is 16 amino acids. From germline, CDR1 is MGHRA and CDR2 YSYEKL. The V end was cut by 1 base, the J end by 2 bases, with 13 bases between. TCRdb reanalysed the 5' RACE reads using MiXCR and keeps one entry per CDR3 protein. The sample comprises roughly 30,000 distinct CDR3 sequences, about 10% of which are singletons, and about 30% rests with the top ten. This chain connects TRBV4-1 to TRBJ2-3, with a possible D match to TRBD2 (6 bases). The sample here was PBMCs, taken at follow-up. The receptor was isolated from a female donor with early-stage non-small cell lung cancer. CDR3: CASSQGLLRDTDTQYF. The CDR3 bases are TGCGCCAGCAGCCAAGGTCTCCTGCGGGACACAGATACGCAGTATTTT.